Each of the 6 T cell receptor beta chains below was sequenced from the same sample in a study of T cell clonality in common variable immunodeficiency. The study, taken as a whole, reports: Fewer deletions and N-nucleotide insertions were reportedly seen in common variable immunodeficiency TCR beta sequences.

The protocol was immunoSEQ multiplex PCR, while the TCRdb copy is restricted to in-frame clones and leaves out a portion. This sample comprises about 16,000 clones, none seen once only. No cognate antigen is known for these TCRs. Sequencing used peripheral blood mononuclear cells. The receptors here all came from a human donor with common variable immunodeficiency.

This clone counts as medium-sized. The CDR3 extends 3 residues past the end of the read, so its final part is completed from the germline J gene. The V gene is TRBV3-1 (or the pseudogene TRBV3-2), the J gene TRBJ2-2; no firm D call. The CDR3 sequence is 14 residues long. Trimming stripped 2 bases from V and 0 bases from J, with 4 bases between. CDR1 and CDR2 (germline): LGHDT, YNNKEL (reference sequence). The chain's CDR3 is CASSQQANTGELFF. The CDR3 DNA, read in part, is TGTGCCAGCAGCCAACAGGCGAACACCGGGGAG.

This clone was counted a few times. With the read ending 3 residues before the CDR3 end, the germline J gene is used to fill in that end. The V gene is TRBV19, the J gene TRBJ2-3; TRBD1 agrees at 10 bases. The length of the CDR3 is 14 residues. CDR1 LNHDA and CDR2 SQIVND come from the germline V gene (reference sequence). J was trimmed by 3 bases and V by 10 bases; bases with no gene match: 7. The chain's CDR3 is CATRDRGLTDTQYF. The sequenced CDR3 bases are TGTGCCACTCGGGACAGGGGTCTAACAGATACG.

For this clone: The read ends 3 residues before the CDR3 terminus; that terminus is restored from the germline J gene. The chain is built from TRBV7-8 and TRBJ2-7; D is unresolved. The CDR3 has 15 residues. Germline CDR1 SGHVS, CDR2 FQNEAQ. The ends were cut back, 2 bases at V and 3 bases at J, with 14 bases in the middle. The CDR3 DNA, read in part, is TGTGCCAGCAGCTTATGGCCGGGTCCCAACTACGAG. Protein: CASSLWPGPNYE. The entire CDR3 protein reads CASSLWPGPNYEQYF.

In this sample, this clone turned up a few times. The observed sequence ends 3 residues before the CDR3 terminus, with the missing tail filled in from the germline J gene. The V and J genes are TRBV7-2 and TRBJ2-7, with a weak D call TRBD2 (6 bases). The V end lost 3 bases, the J end lost 3 bases, and 12 bases lay between the germline ends. This CDR3 region has 14 residues. Germline-derived CDR1 and CDR2 are SGHTA and FQGNSA. The CDR3 is CASSLDGGNYEQYF. CDR3 DNA (partial): TGTGCCAGCAGCTTGGACGGGGGAAACTACGAG.

This clone has just a few counts. CDR3 bases read: TGTGCCAGCAGTAAAGACAGGGTACGCGGCGCAGATACG. Translating gives CASSKDRVRGADT. The full CDR3 is CASSKDRVRGADTQYF. This chain connects TRBV6-1 to TRBJ2-3; 7 bases fit TRBD1. Read coverage stops 3 residues before the CDR3 terminus; the germline J gene supplies the remainder. Looked up from germline, CDR1 is MNHNS and CDR2 is SASEGT. The V and J ends lost 5 bases and 4 bases, in that order; junction bases with no gene match: 12. This CDR3 contains 16 residues.

A remark on this clone: From the germline J gene comes the end of the CDR3, since the read stops 3 residues before it. V is TRBV7-9 and J is TRBJ1-2; possibly TRBD1 for D (5 bases). From germline, CDR1 is SEHNR and CDR2 FQNEAQ (reference sequence). Trimming stripped 6 bases from V and 5 bases from J, with 7 bases between. There are 11 residues in the CDR3. The CDR3 sequence is CASRGTYGYTF. CDR3 DNA (partial): TGTGCCAGCAGGGGGACTTATGGC.